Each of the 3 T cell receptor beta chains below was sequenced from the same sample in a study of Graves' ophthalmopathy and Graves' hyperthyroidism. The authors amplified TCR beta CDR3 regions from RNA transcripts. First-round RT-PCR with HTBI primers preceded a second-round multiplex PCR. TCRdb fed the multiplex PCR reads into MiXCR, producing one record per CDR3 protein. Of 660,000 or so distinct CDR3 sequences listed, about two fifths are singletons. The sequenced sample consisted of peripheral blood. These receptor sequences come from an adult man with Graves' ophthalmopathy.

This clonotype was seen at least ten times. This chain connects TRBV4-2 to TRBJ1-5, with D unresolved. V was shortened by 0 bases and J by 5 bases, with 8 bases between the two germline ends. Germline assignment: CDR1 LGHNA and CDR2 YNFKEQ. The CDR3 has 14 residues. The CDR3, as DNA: TGTGCCAGCAGCCAAGACCAGAAGTATCAGCCCCAGCATTTT. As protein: CASSQDQKYQPQHF.

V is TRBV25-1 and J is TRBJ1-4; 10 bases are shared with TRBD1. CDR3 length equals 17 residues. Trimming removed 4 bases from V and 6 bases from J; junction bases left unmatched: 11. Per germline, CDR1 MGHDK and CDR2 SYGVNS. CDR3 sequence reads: CASSGQGAGTVHEKLFF. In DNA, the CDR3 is TGTGCCAGCAGTGGACAGGGGGCAGGGACGGTTCATGAAAAACTGTTTTTT.

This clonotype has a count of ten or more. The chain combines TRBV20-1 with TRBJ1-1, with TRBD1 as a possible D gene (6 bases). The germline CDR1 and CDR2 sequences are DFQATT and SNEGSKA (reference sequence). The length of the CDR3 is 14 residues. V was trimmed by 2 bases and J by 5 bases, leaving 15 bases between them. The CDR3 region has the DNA TGCAGTGCTAGACCCGAACGGGGGGCAACTGAAGCTTTCTTT. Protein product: CSARPERGATEAFF.